The source of this T cell receptor (beta chain) is a study of neurological immune-mediated disorders. Via MiXCR, TCRdb re-called the 5' RACE reads, giving one row per CDR3 protein. Of around 97,000 distinct CDR3 sequences in the sample, 11% are singletons; the top ten hold approximately 3.1%. Time point noted: longitudinal time-point 3. The specimen sequenced was PBMCs. This sequence originates from a female donor with HTLV-1-associated myelopathy (HAM/TSP).

For the CDR3, the DNA is TGTGCCATCAGAAGAGCGGGGGGGATTGAAGATACGCAGTATTTT. Its translation is CAIRRAGGIEDTQYF. This sequence joins TRBV10-3 and TRBJ2-3, with TRBD2 identical over 10 bases. The V gene's germline CDR1 is ENHRY and CDR2 SYGVKD. Trimming took 6 bases from V and 5 from J; bases not matched to a gene: 8. The CDR3 runs to 15 residues.